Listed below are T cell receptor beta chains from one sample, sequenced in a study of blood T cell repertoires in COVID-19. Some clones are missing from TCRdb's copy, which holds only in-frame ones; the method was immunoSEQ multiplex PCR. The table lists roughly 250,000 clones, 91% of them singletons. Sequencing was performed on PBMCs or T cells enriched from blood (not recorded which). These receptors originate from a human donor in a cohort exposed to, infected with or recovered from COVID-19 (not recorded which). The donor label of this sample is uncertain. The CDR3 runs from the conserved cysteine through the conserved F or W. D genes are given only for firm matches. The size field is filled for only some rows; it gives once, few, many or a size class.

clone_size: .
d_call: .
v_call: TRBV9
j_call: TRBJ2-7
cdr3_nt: TGTGCCAGCAGCGGGGGACTTAGCTACGAGCAGTACTTC
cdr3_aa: CASSGGLSYEQYF

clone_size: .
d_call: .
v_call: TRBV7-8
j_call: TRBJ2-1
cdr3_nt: TGTGCCAGCAGCCGGCGGGACAGTTCCTACAATGAGCAGTTCTTC
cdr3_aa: CASSRRDSSYNEQFF

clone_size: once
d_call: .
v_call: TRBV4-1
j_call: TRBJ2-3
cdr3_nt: TGCGCCAGCAGCCAAGGCGGGACGGGCACAGATACGCAGTATTTT
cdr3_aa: CASSQGGTGTDTQYF

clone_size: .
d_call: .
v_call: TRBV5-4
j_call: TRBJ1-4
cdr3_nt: TGTGCCAGCAGCTTTAGCCGTTTTGGTACTAATGAAAAACTGTTTTTT
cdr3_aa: CASSFSRFGTNEKLFF

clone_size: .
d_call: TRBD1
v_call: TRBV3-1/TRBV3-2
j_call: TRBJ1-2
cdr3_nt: TGTGCCAGCAGCCAGGGGACAGGGGCCCGCACCTTC
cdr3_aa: CASSQGTGARTF

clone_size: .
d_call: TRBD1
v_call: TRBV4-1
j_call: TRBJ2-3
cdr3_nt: TGCGCCAGCAGCCAAGGACAGGGGTTCACAGATACGCAGTATTTT
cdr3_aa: CASSQGQGFTDTQYF

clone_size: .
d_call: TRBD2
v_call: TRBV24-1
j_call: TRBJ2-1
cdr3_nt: TGTGCCACCAGTGATAGCGGGGGGACAGCTTACAATGAGCAGTTCTTC
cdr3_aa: CATSDSGGTAYNEQFF

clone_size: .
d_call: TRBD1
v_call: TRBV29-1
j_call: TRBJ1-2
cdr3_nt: TGCAGCGCAGGACAGGGGAGTACTTATGGCTACACCTTC
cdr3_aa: CSAGQGSTYGYTF

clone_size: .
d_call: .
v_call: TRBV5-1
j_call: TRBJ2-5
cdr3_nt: TGCGCCAGCGCAGGCCCCCAAGAGACCCAGTACTTC
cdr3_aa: CASAGPQETQYF

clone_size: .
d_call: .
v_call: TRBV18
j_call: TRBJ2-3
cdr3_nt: TGTGCCAGCTCACCTTACTACAGGGAAGACACAGATACGCAGTATTTT
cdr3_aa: CASSPYYREDTDTQYF

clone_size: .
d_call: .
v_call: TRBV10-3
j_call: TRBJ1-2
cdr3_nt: TGTGCCATCAGTGAGCTCCGAGGCAATGGCTACACCTTC
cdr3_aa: CAISELRGNGYTF

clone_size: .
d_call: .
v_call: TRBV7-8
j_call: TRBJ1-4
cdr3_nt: TGTGCCAGCAGCGCCGGCAGGGTTGGGGAAAAACTGTTTTTT
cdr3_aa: CASSAGRVGEKLFF

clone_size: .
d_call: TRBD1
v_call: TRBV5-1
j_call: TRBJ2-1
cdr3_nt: TGCGCCAGCAGCTTGTCCGGGACAGGCTCCTACAATGAGCAGTTCTTC
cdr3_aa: CASSLSGTGSYNEQFF

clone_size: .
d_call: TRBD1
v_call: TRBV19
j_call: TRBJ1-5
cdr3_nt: TGTGCCAGTAGTATGGGCAGGGGGCTCCCTCAGCCCCAGCATTTT
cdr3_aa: CASSMGRGLPQPQHF

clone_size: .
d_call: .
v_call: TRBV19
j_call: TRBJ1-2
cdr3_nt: TGTGCCACCTCGGACAGAGTCTATGGCTACACCTTC
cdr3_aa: CATSDRVYGYTF

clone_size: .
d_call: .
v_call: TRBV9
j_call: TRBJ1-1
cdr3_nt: TGTGCCAGCAGCGTAGAAGCCGGTCCCATGAACACTGAAGCTTTCTTT
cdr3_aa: CASSVEAGPMNTEAFF

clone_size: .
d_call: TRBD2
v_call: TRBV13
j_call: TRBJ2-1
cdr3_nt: TGTGCCAGCAGCTTAAATAGCGGGGGAGTTAGTATCGATGAGCAGTTCTTC
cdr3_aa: CASSLNSGGVSIDEQFF

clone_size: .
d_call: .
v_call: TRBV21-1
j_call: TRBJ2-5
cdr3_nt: TGTGCCAGCAGCAAAGCTAGGGGAACCCAAGAGACCCAGTACTTC
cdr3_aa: CASSKARGTQETQYF

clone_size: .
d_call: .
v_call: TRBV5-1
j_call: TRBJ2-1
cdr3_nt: TGCGCCAGCAGCCCACAGACAGGTCCTGGTTACAATGAGCAGTTCTTC
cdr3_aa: CASSPQTGPGYNEQFF

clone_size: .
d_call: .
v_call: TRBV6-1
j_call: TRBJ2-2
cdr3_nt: TGTGCCAGCAGTGAAGCGCCAGGGGCGCTTGTTCCCGGGGAGCTGTTTTTT
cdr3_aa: CASSEAPGALVPGELFF

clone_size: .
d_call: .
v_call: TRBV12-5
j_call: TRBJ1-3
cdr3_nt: TGTGCTAGTGGTTTGGCCCGATCCTTAGATGGCTCTGGAAACACCATATATTTT
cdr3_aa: CASGLARSLDGSGNTIYF

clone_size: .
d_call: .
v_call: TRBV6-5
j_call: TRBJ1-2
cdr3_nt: TGTGCCAGCAGTTCAGACATTACATCGTTTGGCTACACCTTC
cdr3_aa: CASSSDITSFGYTF

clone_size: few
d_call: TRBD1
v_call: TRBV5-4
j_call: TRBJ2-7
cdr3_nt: TGTGCCAGCAGCACGGACAGGGTACCGTACGAGCAGTACTTC
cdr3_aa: CASSTDRVPYEQYF

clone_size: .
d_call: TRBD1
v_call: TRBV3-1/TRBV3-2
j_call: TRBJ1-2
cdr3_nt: TGTGCCAGCAGACGGACAGGGGGTTCTTCTGGCTACACCTTC
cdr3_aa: CASRRTGGSSGYTF

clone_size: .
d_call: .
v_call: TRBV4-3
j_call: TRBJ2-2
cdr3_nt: TGCGCCAGCAGCCAAGATTTGGGGAGCCCCGGGGAGCTGTTTTTT
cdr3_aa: CASSQDLGSPGELFF

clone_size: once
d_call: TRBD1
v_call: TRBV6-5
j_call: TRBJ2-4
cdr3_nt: TGTGCCAGCAGTTACTCGGCCCAGGGGGCCGACATTCAGTACTTC
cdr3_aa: CASSYSAQGADIQYF

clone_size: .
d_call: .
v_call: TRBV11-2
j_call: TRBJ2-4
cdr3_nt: TGTGCCAGCAGCTCACCAAACAGGGCGCTAGCCAAAAACATTCAGTACTTC
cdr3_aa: CASSSPNRALAKNIQYF

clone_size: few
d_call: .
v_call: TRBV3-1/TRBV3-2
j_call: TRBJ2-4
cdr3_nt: TGTGCCAGCAGCCAACCCAGGGGGGTGGGAATAGACATTCAGTACTTC
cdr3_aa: CASSQPRGVGIDIQYF

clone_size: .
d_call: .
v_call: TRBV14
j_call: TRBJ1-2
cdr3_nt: TGTGCCAGCAGCCAAACGGGCTATGGCTACACCTTC
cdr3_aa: CASSQTGYGYTF

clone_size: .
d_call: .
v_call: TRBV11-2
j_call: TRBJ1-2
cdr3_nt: TGTGCCAGCAGCTTAAAACGGGGAAACTATGGCTACACCTTC
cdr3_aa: CASSLKRGNYGYTF

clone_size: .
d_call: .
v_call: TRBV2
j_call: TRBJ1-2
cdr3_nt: TGTGCCAGCAGTTCCCTCTTACAGGGCGGCGACTATGGCTACACCTTC
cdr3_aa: CASSSLLQGGDYGYTF

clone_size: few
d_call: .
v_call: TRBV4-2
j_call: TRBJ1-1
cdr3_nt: TGTGCCAGCAGCCCACGTTCGGGGATGAACACTGAAGCTTTCTTT
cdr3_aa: CASSPRSGMNTEAFF

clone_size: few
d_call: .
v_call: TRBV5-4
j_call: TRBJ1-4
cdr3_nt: TGTGCCAGCAGGCCGATTCCAGGGGCGGGAAAACTGTTTTTT
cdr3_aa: CASRPIPGAGKLFF

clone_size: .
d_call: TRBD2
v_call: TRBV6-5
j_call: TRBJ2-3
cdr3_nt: TGTGCCAGCAGTTACGGGGGGGTTTCCACAGATACGCAGTATTTT
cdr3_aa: CASSYGGVSTDTQYF

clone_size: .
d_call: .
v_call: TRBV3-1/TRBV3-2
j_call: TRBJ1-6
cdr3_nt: TGTGCCAGCAGGAACACTGGACAAAATAATTCACCCCTCCACTTT
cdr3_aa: CASRNTGQNNSPLHF

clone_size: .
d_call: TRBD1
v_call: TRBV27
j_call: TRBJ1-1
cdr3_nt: TGTGCCAGCACCTCAACCGACAGGGCGTTTAAGGGGGACACTGAAGCTTTCTTT
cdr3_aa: CASTSTDRAFKGDTEAFF

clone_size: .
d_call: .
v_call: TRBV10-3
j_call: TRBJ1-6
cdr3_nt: TGTGCCATACAGGATAATAATTCACCCCTCCACTTT
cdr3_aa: CAIQDNNSPLHF

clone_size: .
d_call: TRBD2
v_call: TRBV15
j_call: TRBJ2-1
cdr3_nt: TGTGCCACCAGCAGCTGGGGTACTCTAGCGGGGGAATACAATGAGCAGTTCTTC
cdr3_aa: CATSSWGTLAGEYNEQFF

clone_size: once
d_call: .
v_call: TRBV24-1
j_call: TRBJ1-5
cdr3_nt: TGTGCCACCAGTGACACAAAAGACAGACTAGACTACCTTCAGCCCCAGCATTTT
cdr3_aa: CATSDTKDRLDYLQPQHF

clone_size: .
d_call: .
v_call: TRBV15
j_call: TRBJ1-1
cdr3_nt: TGTGCCACCAGCAGGGGACTCCAGAACACTGAAGCTTTCTTT
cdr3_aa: CATSRGLQNTEAFF

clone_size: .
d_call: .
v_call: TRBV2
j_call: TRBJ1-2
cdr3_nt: TGTGCCAGCAACCAAATGGGCCTCTATGGCTACACCTTC
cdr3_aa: CASNQMGLYGYTF

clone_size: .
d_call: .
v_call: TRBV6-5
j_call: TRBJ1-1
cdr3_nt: TGTGCCAGCGGGAGGGCCATGAACACTGAAGCTTTCTTT
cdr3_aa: CASGRAMNTEAFF

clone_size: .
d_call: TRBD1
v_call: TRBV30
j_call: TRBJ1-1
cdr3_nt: TGTGCCTGGGGGGACAGTTTCGAAGCTTTCTTT
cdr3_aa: CAWGDSFEAFF

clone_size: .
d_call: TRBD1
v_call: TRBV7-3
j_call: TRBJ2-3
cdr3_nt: TGTGCCAGCAGCCTATGGACAGGGGGCACAGATACGCAGTATTTT
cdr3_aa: CASSLWTGGTDTQYF